A selection of T cell receptor beta chains follows, all from one sample in a study of technical replicates of blood from several donors. The data were produced by immunoSEQ multiplex PCR, yet TCRdb's version contains in-frame clones alone and is incomplete. The sample contains under 85,000 clones, approximately 97% of which appear only once. The source material was T cells isolated from PBMCs. Receptor source: a human donor in good health. Each CDR3 is given with its conserved first and last residue. The D gene is left open where the match is weak. Not all rows give a size; the values are once, few, many and, for expanded clones, a class.

v_gene	abundance	d_gene	j_gene	CDR3aa	CDR3nt
TRBV11-2	.	TRBD1	TRBJ2-4	CASSLWDRGDIQYF	TGTGCCAGCAGCTTATGGGACAGGGGGGACATTCAGTACTTC
TRBV19	.	.	TRBJ2-7	CASGREAEQYF	TGTGCCAGTGGCAGGGAAGCCGAGCAGTACTTC
TRBV5-6	few	.	TRBJ1-1	CASSLVGEGAFF	TGTGCCAGCAGCTTGGTGGGGGAGGGAGCTTTCTTT
TRBV5-1	.	TRBD1	TRBJ1-2	CASSPAGTDYGYTF	TGCGCCAGCAGCCCTGCCGGGACAGACTATGGCTACACCTTC
TRBV28	.	.	TRBJ2-3	CASSTSSVDTQYF	TGTGCCAGCAGTACTTCAAGCGTTGATACGCAGTATTTT
TRBV5-4	.	.	TRBJ2-7	CASSLAPVGYEQYF	TGTGCCAGCAGCTTGGCCCCGGTTGGCTACGAGCAGTACTTC
TRBV19	.	.	TRBJ2-6	CASILSGANVLTF	TGTGCCAGTATTCTCTCTGGGGCCAACGTCCTGACTTTC
TRBV4-1	.	.	TRBJ1-1	CASSQEGSGRTEAFF	TGCGCCAGCAGCCAAGAGGGTTCGGGGAGGACTGAAGCTTTCTTT
TRBV2	.	.	TRBJ2-7	CARSPPNIYEQYF	TGTGCCAGATCCCCTCCAAACATCTACGAGCAGTACTTC
TRBV13	.	.	TRBJ2-7	CASSLGGVSYEQYF	TGTGCCAGCAGCTTAGGAGGAGTTAGTTACGAGCAGTACTTC
TRBV9	.	TRBD1	TRBJ2-1	CASSATGQGVEQFF	TGTGCCAGCAGCGCAACGGGACAGGGGGTTGAGCAGTTCTTC
TRBV6-6	.	TRBD2	TRBJ2-7	CASSWTSEKYEQYF	TGTGCCAGCAGTTGGACTAGCGAGAAGTACGAGCAGTACTTC
TRBV2	.	TRBD1	TRBJ2-7	CATPGQNSYEQYF	TGTGCCACTCCGGGACAGAATTCCTACGAGCAGTACTTC
TRBV7-6	.	TRBD1	TRBJ2-2	CASSLRSGQRNTGELFF	TGTGCCAGCAGCTTAAGGTCGGGACAGAGGAACACCGGGGAGCTGTTTTTT
TRBV19	.	TRBD1	TRBJ1-5	CASSGTGLHQPQHF	TGTGCCAGTTCCGGGACAGGGCTTCATCAGCCCCAGCATTTT
TRBV5-4	.	.	TRBJ1-3	CASSFGQSVSGNTIYF	TGTGCCAGCAGCTTTGGGCAGAGTGTCTCTGGAAACACCATATATTTT
TRBV6-5	.	.	TRBJ2-3	CASSYGGTQYF	TGTGCCAGCAGTTACGGAGGGACGCAGTATTTT
TRBV5-1	.	.	TRBJ2-7	CASSLAAWERVSYEQYF	TGCGCCAGCAGCTTGGCCGCCTGGGAGCGGGTCTCCTACGAGCAGTACTTC
TRBV5-1	.	TRBD1	TRBJ1-4	CASSLDTGDEKLFF	TGCGCCAGCAGCTTGGATACAGGGGATGAAAAACTGTTTTTT
TRBV29-1	once	.	TRBJ1-2	CSVEGGESYGYTF	TGCAGCGTTGAGGGGGGGGAGAGCTATGGCTACACCTTC
TRBV2	.	TRBD1	TRBJ1-5	CASSAPRQGREQPQHF	TGTGCCAGCAGTGCCCCCCGACAGGGTAGGGAACAGCCCCAGCATTTT
TRBV11-3	.	TRBD1	TRBJ1-1	CASSPGQGNTEAFF	TGTGCCAGCAGCCCCGGACAGGGGAACACTGAAGCTTTCTTT
TRBV16	.	TRBD1	TRBJ1-4	CASSQSGGFVEKLFF	TGTGCCAGCAGCCAATCAGGGGGCTTTGTTGAAAAACTGTTTTTT
TRBV28	.	TRBD2	TRBJ2-5	CASSLPGLAGVETQYF	TGTGCCAGCAGTCTACCGGGACTAGCGGGAGTTGAGACCCAGTACTTC
TRBV10-3	.	TRBD2	TRBJ2-1	CAINSGASGSFSYNEQFF	TGTGCCATCAATTCTGGGGCTAGCGGGAGTTTCTCCTACAATGAGCAGTTCTTC
TRBV7-7	.	TRBD2	TRBJ2-3	CASSLGDYPTDTQYF	TGTGCCAGCAGCCTGGGGGACTACCCCACAGATACGCAGTATTTT
TRBV5-1	.	.	TRBJ2-5	CASSQKGLETQYF	TGCGCCAGCAGTCAGAAGGGGTTGGAGACCCAGTACTTC
TRBV4-3	.	TRBD1	TRBJ2-7	CASSRLDRGEQYF	TGCGCCAGCAGCCGGCTCGACAGGGGCGAGCAGTACTTC
TRBV11-2	once	.	TRBJ2-3	CASSLNAQRADTQYF	TGTGCCAGCAGCTTAAACGCACAGAGGGCAGATACGCAGTATTTT
TRBV5-4	.	TRBD2	TRBJ2-5	CASSPGLGRGETQYF	TGTGCCAGCAGCCCGGGACTAGGACGTGGGGAGACCCAGTACTTC
TRBV9	.	.	TRBJ2-2	CASSAGEVELFF	TGTGCCAGCAGCGCTGGGGAGGTGGAGCTGTTTTTT
TRBV29-1	.	.	TRBJ2-7	CSVVWAKPQYEQYF	TGCAGCGTTGTCTGGGCAAAGCCCCAGTACGAGCAGTACTTC
TRBV6-1	.	TRBD1	TRBJ2-7	CASKETGVSYEQYF	TGTGCCAGCAAGGAGACAGGGGTTTCCTACGAGCAGTACTTC
TRBV5-6	once	TRBD2	TRBJ2-1	CASSSRLAAYNEQFF	TGTGCCAGCAGCTCAAGACTAGCGGCCTACAATGAGCAGTTCTTC
TRBV7-6	.	TRBD1	TRBJ2-2	CASSLSRQGEITGELFF	TGTGCCAGCAGCTTAAGTCGACAGGGGGAGATCACCGGGGAGCTGTTTTTT
TRBV28	.	TRBD2	TRBJ2-7	CASGGGPYEQYF	TGTGCCAGCGGGGGGGGACCCTACGAGCAGTACTTC
TRBV5-4	.	TRBD2	TRBJ2-1	CASSLESGRREQFF	TGTGCCAGCAGCTTGGAAAGCGGGAGGCGAGAGCAGTTCTTC
TRBV6-5	.	.	TRBJ2-1	CASRSTGIAANEQFF	TGTGCCAGCAGATCGACAGGGATAGCGGCCAATGAGCAGTTCTTC
TRBV5-6	.	.	TRBJ2-1	CASSVIFLAHNEQFF	TGTGCCAGCAGCGTCATATTCCTAGCGCACAATGAGCAGTTCTTC
TRBV7-8	.	.	TRBJ1-1	CASSLVAARGTEAFF	TGTGCCAGCAGCTTGGTGGCGGCTCGGGGGACTGAAGCTTTCTTT
TRBV12-5	.	TRBD2	TRBJ2-2	CASGSLNWAGLDGELFF	TGTGCTAGTGGTTCGCTCAATTGGGCGGGACTAGACGGGGAGCTGTTTTTT
TRBV6-1	.	.	TRBJ1-2	CASSEDEGGYTF	TGTGCCAGCAGTGAAGACGAGGGTGGCTACACCTTC
TRBV5-1	.	.	TRBJ1-4	CASSSGTSYEKLFF	TGCGCCAGCAGCTCCGGGACAAGCTATGAAAAACTGTTTTTT
TRBV13	.	.	TRBJ1-3	CASSLITRRLAGNTIYF	TGTGCCAGCAGCTTAATAACTAGGAGGCTCGCTGGAAACACCATATATTTT
TRBV6-5	.	.	TRBJ2-1	CASSLGAPQGGEQFF	TGTGCCAGCAGCCTCGGGGCCCCTCAAGGGGGTGAGCAGTTCTTC
TRBV5-1	few	TRBD1	TRBJ1-1	CASSSLQGMNTEAFF	TGCGCCAGCAGCTCCCTACAGGGGATGAACACTGAAGCTTTCTTT
TRBV6-7	.	TRBD1	TRBJ2-7	CASRVLTGVSSYEQYF	TGTGCCAGCAGGGTATTAACAGGGGTTAGCTCCTACGAGCAGTACTTC
TRBV6-1	.	.	TRBJ2-3	CASTDRADTQYF	TGTGCCAGCACCGACAGAGCAGATACGCAGTATTTT
TRBV29-1	.	TRBD2	TRBJ2-1	CSVGRLAGPHSYNEQFF	TGCAGCGTTGGTCGACTAGCGGGGCCCCACTCCTACAATGAGCAGTTCTTC